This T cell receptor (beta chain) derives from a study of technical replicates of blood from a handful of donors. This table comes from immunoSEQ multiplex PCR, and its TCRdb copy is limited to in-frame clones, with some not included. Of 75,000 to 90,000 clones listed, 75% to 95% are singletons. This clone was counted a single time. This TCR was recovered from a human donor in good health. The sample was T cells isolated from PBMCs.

CDR3: CAISESTGGTDTQYF. CDR3 nucleotide sequence: TGTGCCATCAGTGAGTCGACAGGGGGCACAGATACGCAGTATTTT. The chain joins TRBV10-3 to TRBJ2-3; 8 nucleotides align to TRBD1. The CDR3 covers 15 residues. Germline V gene data show CDR1 as ENHRY and CDR2 as SYGVKD. V was clipped by 0 bases and J by 1 base; unmatched bases: 0.